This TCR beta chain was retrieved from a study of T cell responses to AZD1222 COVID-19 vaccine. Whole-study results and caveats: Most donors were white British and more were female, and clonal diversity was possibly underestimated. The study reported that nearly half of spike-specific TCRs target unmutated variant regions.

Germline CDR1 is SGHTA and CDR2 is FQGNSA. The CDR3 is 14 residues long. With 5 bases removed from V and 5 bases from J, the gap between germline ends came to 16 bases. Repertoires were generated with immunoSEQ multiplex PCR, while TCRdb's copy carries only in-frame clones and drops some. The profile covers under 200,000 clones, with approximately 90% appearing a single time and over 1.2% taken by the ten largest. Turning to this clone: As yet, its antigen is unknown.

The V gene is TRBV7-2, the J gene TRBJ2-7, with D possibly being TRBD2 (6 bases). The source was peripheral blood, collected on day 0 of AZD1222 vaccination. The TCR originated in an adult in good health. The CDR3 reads CASSPGLYLDEQYF. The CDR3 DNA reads TGTGCCAGCAGCCCCGGACTATACCTGGACGAGCAGTACTTC.